The present T cell receptor beta chain was sequenced within a study of blood T cell repertoires in COVID-19. Measured with immunoSEQ multiplex PCR; TCRdb has only the in-frame clones, and not every one. The data contain 270,000 or so clones, 85% to 90% of them singletons. The CDR3 totals 11 residues. V was cut by 4 bases and J by 8 bases, with 8 bases left in between. Germline-derived CDR1 and CDR2 are MNHEY and SMNVEV (reference sequence). Patients at the Seattle site were enrolled during active infection and followed longitudinally. This TCR derives from a woman in her twenties or thirties with COVID-19, enrolled during active disease. Material for sequencing was peripheral blood. V is TRBV27 and J is TRBJ2-5; D unclear. The CDR3 sequence: CASSSLGTQYF. CDR3 DNA: TGTGCCAGCAGTTCCCTAGGAACCCAGTACTTC.